These 28 T cell receptor beta chains originate from one sample sequenced in a study of breast tumors, draining lymph nodes, adjacent tissues. Axillary draining lymph nodes of breast cancer patients supplied the node samples. Each CDR3 protein gets one entry after TCRdb re-called the multiplex PCR reads with MiXCR. The repertoire holds more than 250,000 distinct CDR3 sequences, 30% seen once, with 1.1% in the top ten. Input material: axillary lymph node tissue. These receptors all stem from a female donor with breast cancer. Some clones in this sample may be carry-over from other donors' samples.

At least ten counts were recorded for this clonotype. The chain links TRBV15 to TRBJ2-1; 9 bases agree with TRBD2. The V segment lost 3 bases and the J segment 8 bases; nucleotides outside the gene matches: 5. The germline gives CDR1 LNHNV, CDR2 YYDKDF (reference sequence). This CDR3 region has 14 residues. The CDR3: CATSRGTSWDEQFF. Here the CDR3 DNA reads TGTGCCACCAGCAGGGGGACTAGCTGGGATGAGCAGTTCTTC.

This clonotype was seen many times. CDR3: CASLISAGGPSYEQYF. The DNA of the CDR3 is TGCGCCAGCCTTATCTCAGCGGGAGGGCCGTCCTACGAGCAGTACTTC. V usage is TRBV10-2 and J usage is TRBJ2-7; 10 bases fit TRBD2. CDR1 and CDR2 from the germline V gene are WSHSY and SAAADI. This CDR3 region has 16 residues. J gave up 1 base and V 8 bases, and 11 bases lay outside the gene matches.

This clonotype was detected many times. The V gene is TRBV7-6, the J gene TRBJ2-5, with D possibly being TRBD1 or TRBD2 (6 bases each). CDR1 and CDR2 from the germline V gene are SGHVS and FNYEAQ. The CDR3 is 14 residues long. V lost 5 bases to trimming and J lost 4 bases, with 14 bases between them. The CDR3 spells CASSPFEGGETQYF. For the CDR3, the DNA is TGTGCCAGCAGCCCATTCGAGGGGGGAGAGACCCAGTACTTC.

As to this clonotype: This may come from a read error, since a much larger clone is one base off. The J gene is TRBJ2-2, the V gene TRBV20-1; 8 bases line up with TRBD2. Trimming cost V 3 bases and J 1 base; bases outside gene matches: 10. Per the germline V gene, CDR1 is DFQATT and CDR2 is SNEGSKA (reference sequence). CDR3 length: 17 residues. CDR3 loop: CSARGVASGWNTGELFF. The CDR3 nucleotides read TGCAGTGCTAGGGGGGTAGCTAGCGGGTGGAACACCGGGGAGCTGTTTTTT.

This clonotype was observed at least ten times. V usage is TRBV25-1 and J usage is TRBJ2-5, with 7 bases that match TRBD2. This CDR3 contains 14 residues. V dropped 2 bases and J dropped 6; count of bases not matched to a gene: 6. The germline V gene encodes CDR1 MGHDK and CDR2 SYGVNS. The CDR3 DNA is TGTGCCAGCAGTGAAGCGGGAGAAGTAAAGACCCAGTACTTC. The encoded protein is CASSEAGEVKTQYF.

Points on this clonotype: A much bigger clone sits one base away, suggesting this may be a read error. The V and J genes are TRBV6-1 and TRBJ2-5; a weak D match, TRBD1 (6 bases). V shed 0 bases and J shed 11 bases, with 16 bases lying between them. From germline, CDR1 is MNHNS and CDR2 SASEGT. The CDR3 is made up of 14 amino acids. The CDR3: CASSEAYRVDEQYF. CDR3 in DNA: TGTGCCAGCAGTGAAGCCTACAGGGTGGATGAGCAGTACTTC.

The chain joins TRBV2 to TRBJ1-3, with D perhaps TRBD1 (6 bases). This CDR3 has 13 residues. Germline CDR1 reads SNHLY; CDR2 reads FYNNEI. V gave up 7 bases and J gave up 3 bases, with 10 bases separating them. The CDR3 bases are TGTGCCAGCAAGGGGGAACTTGGAAACACCATATATTTT. Translating it yields CASKGELGNTIYF.

This clonotype occurred once. The rearrangement uses TRBV10-2 and TRBJ1-3, with D unclear. The CDR3 runs 13 residues. Germline loops: CDR1 WSHSY, CDR2 SAAADI. Trimming removed 8 bases from V and 0 bases from J, with 8 bases in between. CDR3 protein: CASGTVSGNTIYF. The CDR3 bases are TGCGCCAGCGGAACAGTCTCTGGAAACACCATATATTTT.

A note on this clonotype: A much larger clone differs by one base, so this may be a read error. The conserved phenylalanine or tryptophan normally closing the CDR3 is absent here, so this likely arose from a read error. J is TRBJ2-7 and V is TRBV7-9; 7 bases match TRBD1. CDR3 size: 14 residues. The germline gives CDR1 SEHNR, CDR2 FQNEAQ (reference sequence). The trim removed 2 bases at V and 4 bases at J, leaving 5 bases unmatched. CDR3 sequence reads: CASSLQGELYEQYL. Here the CDR3 DNA reads TGTGCCAGCAGCTTACAGGGGGAATTATACGAGCAGTACCTC.

This clonotype was observed a few times. The genes are TRBV5-4 and TRBJ2-5, with D possibly matching TRBD2 (5 bases). The CDR3 consists of 15 residues. Germline CDR1 is SGHNT and CDR2 is YYREEE (reference sequence). The V gene lost 2 bases and the J gene lost 0 bases, with 11 bases spanning the gap. In nucleotides, the CDR3 is TGTGCCAGCAGCTTCAAGACTACGTACCAAGAGACCCAGTACTTC. Protein sequence: CASSFKTTYQETQYF.

The table lists this clonotype with many counts. This chain uses TRBV30 with TRBJ2-1; 10 nucleotides agree with TRBD2. Germline V gene data show CDR1 as GTSNPN and CDR2 as SVGIG (reference sequence). This CDR3 is 13 amino acids long. V trimming: 4 bases; J trimming: 9 bases; junction bases outside the gene matches: 6. The CDR3 DNA reads as TGTGCCTGGACGCCTAGCGGGAGTCGTGAGCAGTTCTTC. Protein product: CAWTPSGSREQFF.

This clonotype was recorded at least ten times. The V call is TRBV6-1, the J call TRBJ1-3; a possible D gene is TRBD1 (5 bases). CDR1 and CDR2 from the germline V gene are MNHNS and SASEGT. CDR3 length: 14 residues. The V and J ends lost 1 base and 7 bases respectively, with 11 bases between them. The CDR3 region is CASSEGGRANTIYF. CDR3 DNA sequence: TGTGCCAGCAGTGAAGGGGGCAGGGCGAACACCATATATTTT.

This clonotype was seen at least ten times. The rearrangement uses TRBV28 and TRBJ1-6; D unresolved. This CDR3 region has 14 residues. Trimming cost V 5 bases and J 14 bases, with 19 bases left between them. Germline V CDR1 and CDR2: MDHEN, SYDVKM. In DNA, the CDR3 is TGTGCCAGCAGTAACCCGGGAGTACGAGGTTCCCTCCACTTT. It yields the protein CASSNPGVRGSLHF.

This clonotype was observed at least ten times. This chain joins TRBV25-1 and TRBJ2-3; D remains ambiguous. Germline-derived CDR1 and CDR2 are MGHDK and SYGVNS. V was trimmed by 3 bases and J by 0 bases, leaving 10 bases between them. The CDR3 has 15 amino acids. The CDR3 nucleotides read TGTGCCAGCAGTGACTTATATTCTAGCACAGATACGCAGTATTTT. This codes for CASSDLYSSTDTQYF.

The V call is TRBV19, the J call TRBJ2-1; D not resolved. This CDR3 has 15 amino acids. Germline loops: CDR1 LNHDA, CDR2 SQIVND (reference sequence). Between the trimmed V and J ends, which lost 3 bases and 10 bases, there was a span of 19 bases. The CDR3 is CASSMVLLGVNEQFF. The CDR3 DNA is TGTGCCAGTAGTATGGTCCTTCTTGGGGTCAACGAGCAGTTCTTC.

Regarding this clonotype: This may be a read error, as it is one base from a much larger clone. The chain joins TRBV30 to TRBJ1-4; possible D gene TRBD1, 5 bases. The CDR3 is made up of 15 amino acids. Germline V CDR1 and CDR2: GTSNPN, SVGIG (reference sequence). CDR3 in DNA: TGTGCCTGGACCTACCCTGGTCCGACGGGGGAAAAACTGGTTTTT. The encoded protein is CAWTYPGPTGEKLVF.

This clonotype was detected many times. The V and J genes are TRBV5-1 and TRBJ2-2, with 9 bases lining up with TRBD2. V shed 7 bases and J 3 bases; nucleotides not matched to a gene: 10. The length of the CDR3 is 16 residues. Germline CDR1 and CDR2: SGHRS and YFSETQ. The CDR3 DNA is TGCGCCAGCGGACCTCTAGCGGGAACCGACACCGGGGAGCTGTTTTTT. This encodes CASGPLAGTDTGELFF.

The rearrangement joins TRBV25-1 to TRBJ1-2; TRBD1 aligns across 11 bases. V dropped 5 bases and J dropped 6; count of bases not matched to a gene: 8. CDR3 size: 15 residues. Germline-derived CDR1 and CDR2 are MGHDK and SYGVNS. CDR3 region: CASSPLEDRGHGYTF. As DNA, the CDR3 is TGTGCCAGCAGTCCCCTTGAGGACAGGGGGCATGGCTACACCTTC.

This clonotype was detected only once. With a much larger clone just one base away, this may be a read error. The rearrangement links TRBV5-1 to TRBJ2-7; 10 positions agree with TRBD2. Looked up from germline, CDR1 is SGHRS and CDR2 is YFSETQ. The CDR3 length is 16 residues. The V and J ends lost 0 bases and 6 bases, in that order; junction bases with no gene match: 9. The CDR3 DNA follows: TGCGCCAGCAGCTTGGATAGACTAGCGGGTCTCTGCGAGCAGTACTTC. It translates to CASSLDRLAGLCEQYF.

This clonotype was seen at least ten times. This chain links TRBV5-1 with TRBJ2-7, with 8 bases aligning to TRBD1. Germline CDR1 and CDR2: SGHRS and YFSETQ. The CDR3 spans 16 residues. With V trimmed by 4 bases and J by 2 bases, 11 bases remained unmatched. Here the CDR3 reads CASSRIPGQGPYEQYF. The CDR3, as DNA: TGCGCCAGCAGCCGAATCCCCGGACAGGGCCCCTACGAGCAGTACTTC.

This clonotype was found many times. This chain uses TRBV12-3 or TRBV12-4 with TRBJ2-7; TRBD2 agrees at 13 bases. Unmatched junction bases numbered 5, after V lost 10 bases and J lost 5 bases. CDR3 length: 13 residues. CDR3 loop: CANRLAGGHEQYF. The CDR3 region has the DNA TGTGCCAATAGACTAGCGGGAGGACACGAGCAGTACTTC.

This clonotype was picked up many times. This CDR3 is CSAPTRFSNTGELFF. CDR3 in DNA: TGCAGTGCTCCTACACGTTTCTCGAACACCGGGGAGCTGTTTTTT. V and J are TRBV20-1 and TRBJ2-2, with D hard to call. Germline CDR1 and CDR2: DFQATT and SNEGSKA (reference sequence). The CDR3 runs 15 residues. The germline V and J ends were trimmed by 5 bases and 0 bases, with 13 bases remaining between them.

Of note for this clonotype: One end of the junction fails to match germline, which may point to a read error. This rearrangement joins TRBV7-2 to TRBJ2-2; 7 bases are shared with TRBD2. Germline V gives CDR1 SGHTA, CDR2 FQGNSA. There are 14 residues in the CDR3. CDR3 sequence (DNA): TGTGCCAGCAGCATACTTGTATCGGGCGGGGGGCTGTTTTTT. Translating it yields CASSILVSGGGLFF.

Only a few counts were recorded for this clonotype. The chain recombines TRBV27 with TRBJ2-1; D unclear. With 2 bases removed from V and 0 bases from J, the gap between germline ends came to 8 bases. CDR3 length: 15 residues. The germline V gene encodes CDR1 MNHEY and CDR2 SMNVEV (reference sequence). The CDR3 DNA follows: TGTGCCAGCAGTTTAATGCGGAGCTCCTACAATGAGCAGTTCTTC. This codes for CASSLMRSSYNEQFF.

As for this clonotype: Being one base from a much bigger clone, this may be a read error. The rearrangement uses TRBV7-9 and TRBJ2-7; D is perhaps TRBD1 or TRBD2 (5 bases each). V lost 1 base and J 9 bases, leaving 16 bases between the germline ends. CDR3 size: 14 residues. Germline V lookup: CDR1 SEHNR, CDR2 FQNEAQ (reference sequence). The CDR3 spells CASSLVGAGPAQYF. The CDR3, as DNA: TGTGCCAGCAGCTTAGTGGGAGCAGGGCCCGCGCAGTACTTC.

This clonotype was recorded at least ten times. V and J are TRBV7-3 and TRBJ2-5; 7 nucleotides match TRBD2. The CDR3 is made up of 17 amino acids. The germline gives CDR1 SGHTA, CDR2 FQGTGA. J lost 5 bases, V lost 5 bases, and 17 bases had no gene match. The CDR3 region has the DNA TGTGCCAGCAGCCCGGGATACCCGGGACTATGTATGGAGACCCAGTACTTC. This codes for CASSPGYPGLCMETQYF.

The chain carries TRBV2 and TRBJ1-1; D is unclear. Trimming shortened V by 7 bases and J by 1 base, and 16 bases separated the two germline ends. Germline V gene lookup returns CDR1 SNHLY and CDR2 FYNNEI. The CDR3 covers 15 residues. The CDR3 DNA reads TGTGCCAGCACCCGAAGGGTTCAGGCGAACACTGAAGCTTTCTTT. It specifies CASTRRVQANTEAFF.

Ten or more counts support this clonotype. J is TRBJ2-3 and V is TRBV5-1; D is unclear. V was clipped by 2 bases and J by 5 bases, with 12 bases between them. In germline, CDR1 is SGHRS, CDR2 YFSETQ. The CDR3 runs 14 residues. CDR3: CASSLQLGGDTQYF. The CDR3 nucleotides are TGCGCCAGCAGCTTACAGCTAGGTGGAGATACGCAGTATTTT.